The next 8 T cell receptor beta chains were all read from a single sample in a study of T cell repertoires in cytomegalovirus infection. TCRdb re-called the reads with MiXCR, one entry per CDR3 protein. The sample lists 290,000 or so distinct CDR3 sequences, approximately 10% occurring once. The sample taken for sequencing was PBMCs. The origin of the receptors is a human donor in good health (CMV status not recorded). Some clones in this sample may be carry-over from other donors' samples.

V gene TRBV6-5 combines with J gene TRBJ2-5; a possible D gene is TRBD2 (7 bases). This CDR3 has 12 residues. Germline V gives CDR1 MNHEY, CDR2 SVGAGI. Trimming removed 6 bases at V and 5 bases at J, with 10 bases between. The CDR3 coding sequence is TGTGCCAGCAGAGGGGGGGTCGAGACCCAGTACTTC. This encodes CASRGGVETQYF.

Ten or more counts support this clonotype. V gene TRBV6-1 combines with J gene TRBJ1-1, with D unclear. The CDR3 covers 13 residues. CDR1 and CDR2 (germline): MNHNS, SASEGT. Trimming shortened V by 5 bases and J by 6 bases, and 13 bases separated the two germline ends. CDR3 amino acids: CASSPFGPAEAFF. In DNA, the CDR3 is TGTGCCAGCAGTCCCTTCGGACCAGCTGAAGCTTTCTTT.

In this sample, this clonotype turned up a few times. The chain carries TRBV9 and TRBJ2-2, with 7 bases identical to TRBD1. The CDR3 length is 16 residues. V gave up 2 bases and J gave up 4 bases; unmatched junction bases: 8. Germline-derived CDR1 and CDR2 are SGDLS and YYNGEE. The CDR3 bases are TGTGCCAGCAGCGTCCAGGTTCGGACAGGCACCGGGGAGCTGTTTTTT. Protein: CASSVQVRTGTGELFF. The whole variable domain, remainder taken from reference TRBV9 and TRBJ2-2, is DSGVTQTPKHLITATGQRVTLRCSPRSGDLSVYWYQQSLDQGLQFLIQYYNGEERAKGNILERFSAQQFPDLHSELNLSSLELGDSALYFCASSVQVRTGTGELFFGEGSRLTVL.

This clonotype was detected a few times. V usage is TRBV19 and J usage is TRBJ2-7; weak D call: TRBD1 (6 bases). Germline CDR1 reads LNHDA; CDR2 reads SQIVND (reference sequence). The CDR3 sequence is 11 residues long. Trimming pared 3 bases from V and 7 bases from J, leaving 7 bases between. The CDR3 sequence: CASSIGTEQYF. CDR3 in DNA: TGTGCCAGTAGTATCGGGACAGAGCAGTACTTC.

This clonotype was counted only a few times. The rearrangement joins TRBV7-9 to TRBJ1-6; unclear D gene. The V end lost 1 base, the J end lost 12 bases, and 22 bases lay between the germline ends. CDR1 SEHNR and CDR2 FQNEAQ come from the germline V gene (reference sequence). CDR3 length: 17 residues. Here the CDR3 reads CASSLDQVQQGLRPLHF. The CDR3 DNA sequence: TGTGCCAGCAGCTTAGATCAGGTGCAGCAAGGCCTCCGACCCCTCCACTTT.

The CDR3 DNA reads as TGCAGTGCTTGGATGCAGGGAGGCACTGAAGCTTTCTTT. As protein: CSAWMQGGTEAFF. This chain uses TRBV20-1 with TRBJ1-1; perhaps TRBD1 as D (5 bases). Trimming cost V 5 bases and J 4 bases, with 14 bases left between them. Germline V gene lookup returns CDR1 DFQATT and CDR2 SNEGSKA (reference sequence). CDR3 length: 13 residues.

The chain uses TRBV6-6 and TRBJ2-5; D possibly matches TRBD1 or TRBD2 (7 bases each). The V and J ends lost 7 bases and 4 bases respectively, with 28 bases between them. This CDR3 has 18 residues. Germline CDR1 reads MNHNY; CDR2 reads SVGAGI (reference sequence). This chain's CDR3 is CASIQGGKGGIKRETQYF. The CDR3 bases are TGTGCCAGCATTCAGGGGGGGAAAGGAGGGATTAAGAGAGAGACCCAGTACTTC.

This clonotype appeared many times. The chain employs TRBV20-1 and TRBJ2-7, with no clear D. Trimming removed 4 bases from V and 2 bases from J, with 12 bases in between. From germline, CDR1 is DFQATT and CDR2 SNEGSKA (reference sequence). The CDR3 length is 13 residues. The CDR3 bases are TGCAGTGCTATACTAAGCAACACCTACGAGCAGTACTTC. Its translation is CSAILSNTYEQYF.